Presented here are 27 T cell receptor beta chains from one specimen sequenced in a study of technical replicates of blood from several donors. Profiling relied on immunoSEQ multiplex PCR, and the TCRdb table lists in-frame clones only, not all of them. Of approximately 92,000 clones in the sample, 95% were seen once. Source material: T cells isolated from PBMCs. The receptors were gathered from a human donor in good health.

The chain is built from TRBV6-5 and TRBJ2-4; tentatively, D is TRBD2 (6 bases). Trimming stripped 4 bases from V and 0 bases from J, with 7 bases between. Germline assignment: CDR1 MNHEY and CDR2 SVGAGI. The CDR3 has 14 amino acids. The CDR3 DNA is TGTGCCAGCAGTTCGGGACTAGCCAAAAACATTCAGTACTTC. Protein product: CASSSGLAKNIQYF.

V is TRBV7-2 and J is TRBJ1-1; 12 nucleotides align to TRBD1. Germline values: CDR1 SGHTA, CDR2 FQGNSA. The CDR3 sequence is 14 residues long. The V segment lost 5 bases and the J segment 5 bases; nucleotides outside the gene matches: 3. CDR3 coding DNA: TGTGCCAGCAGCCGGGACAGGGGGCTGACTGAAGCTTTCTTT. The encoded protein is CASSRDRGLTEAFF.

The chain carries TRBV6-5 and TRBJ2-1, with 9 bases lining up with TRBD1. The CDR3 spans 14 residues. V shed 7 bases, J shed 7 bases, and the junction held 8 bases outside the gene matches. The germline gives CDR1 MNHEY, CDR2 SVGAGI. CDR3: CASKTGTGLNEQFF. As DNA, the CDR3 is TGTGCCAGCAAAACCGGGACAGGGTTGAATGAGCAGTTCTTC.

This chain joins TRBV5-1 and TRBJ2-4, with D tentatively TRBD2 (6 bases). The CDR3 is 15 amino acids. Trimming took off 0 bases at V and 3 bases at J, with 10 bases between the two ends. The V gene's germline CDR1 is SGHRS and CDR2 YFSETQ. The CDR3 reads CASSLVSAGKNIQYF. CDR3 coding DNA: TGCGCCAGCAGCTTGGTCTCAGCGGGCAAAAACATTCAGTACTTC.

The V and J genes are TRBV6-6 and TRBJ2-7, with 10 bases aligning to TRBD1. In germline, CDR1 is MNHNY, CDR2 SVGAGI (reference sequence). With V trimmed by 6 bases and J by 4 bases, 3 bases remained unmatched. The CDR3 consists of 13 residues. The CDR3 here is CASRKGQGYEQYF. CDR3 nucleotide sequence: TGTGCCAGCAGGAAGGGACAGGGGTACGAGCAGTACTTC.

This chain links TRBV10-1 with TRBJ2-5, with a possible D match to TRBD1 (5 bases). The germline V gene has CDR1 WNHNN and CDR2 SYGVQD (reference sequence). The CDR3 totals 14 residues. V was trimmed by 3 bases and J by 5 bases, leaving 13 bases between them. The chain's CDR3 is CASSETGEVETQYF. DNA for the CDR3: TGCGCCAGCAGTGAAACAGGAGAGGTTGAGACCCAGTACTTC.

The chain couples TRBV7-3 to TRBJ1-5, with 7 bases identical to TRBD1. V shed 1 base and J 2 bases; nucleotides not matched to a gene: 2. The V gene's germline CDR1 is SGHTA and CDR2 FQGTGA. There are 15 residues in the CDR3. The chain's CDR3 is CASSLSGQGNQPQHF. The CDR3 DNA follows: TGTGCCAGCAGCTTAAGTGGACAGGGCAATCAGCCCCAGCATTTT.

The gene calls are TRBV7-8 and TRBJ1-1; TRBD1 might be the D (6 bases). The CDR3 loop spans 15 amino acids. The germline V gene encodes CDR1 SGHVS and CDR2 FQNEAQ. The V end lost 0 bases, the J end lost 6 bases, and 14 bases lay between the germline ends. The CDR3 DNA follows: TGTGCCAGCAGCTTAGCGGGGGGGCGAGGCGCTGAAGCTTTCTTT. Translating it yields CASSLAGGRGAEAFF.

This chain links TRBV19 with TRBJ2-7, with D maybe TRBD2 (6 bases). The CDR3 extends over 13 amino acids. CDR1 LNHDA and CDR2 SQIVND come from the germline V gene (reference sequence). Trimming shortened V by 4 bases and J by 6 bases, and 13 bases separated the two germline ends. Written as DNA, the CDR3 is TGTGCCAGTAGTACCCAGACTAGGACCGAGCAGTACTTC. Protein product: CASSTQTRTEQYF.

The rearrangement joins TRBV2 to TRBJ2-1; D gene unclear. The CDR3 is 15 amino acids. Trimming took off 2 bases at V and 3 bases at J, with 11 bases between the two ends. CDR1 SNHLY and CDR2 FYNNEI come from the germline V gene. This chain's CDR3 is CASSESGWSYNEQFF. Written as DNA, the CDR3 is TGTGCCAGCAGTGAAAGTGGGTGGAGCTACAATGAGCAGTTCTTC.

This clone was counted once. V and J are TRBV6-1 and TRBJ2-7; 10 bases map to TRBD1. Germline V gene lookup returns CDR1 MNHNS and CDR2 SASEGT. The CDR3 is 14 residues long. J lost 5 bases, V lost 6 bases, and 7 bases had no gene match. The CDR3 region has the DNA TGTGCCAGCAGACCGGGACAGGGGTTAAACGAGCAGTACTTC. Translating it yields CASRPGQGLNEQYF.

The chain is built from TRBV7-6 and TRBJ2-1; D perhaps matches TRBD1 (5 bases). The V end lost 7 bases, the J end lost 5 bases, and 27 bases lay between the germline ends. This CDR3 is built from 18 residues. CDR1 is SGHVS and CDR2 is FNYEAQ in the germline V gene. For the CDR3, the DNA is TGTGCCAGCACAGAAAATATCAGGGTCTCCAGTTCGAACAATGAGCAGTTCTTC. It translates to CASTENIRVSSSNNEQFF.

For the CDR3, the DNA is TGTGCCAGCAGTTATTGGGCAGGAGGCTACACCTTC. Its translation is CASSYWAGGYTF. This chain joins TRBV6-6 and TRBJ1-2; D is uncertain. The CDR3 sequence is 12 residues long. Trimming stripped 3 bases from V and 8 bases from J, with 10 bases between. Germline V gene sequence: CDR1 MNHNY, CDR2 SVGAGI (reference sequence).

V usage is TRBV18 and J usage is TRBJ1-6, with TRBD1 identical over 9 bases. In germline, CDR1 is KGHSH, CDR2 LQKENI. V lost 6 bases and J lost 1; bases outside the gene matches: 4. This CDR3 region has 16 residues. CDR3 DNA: TGTGCCAGCTCCATGGACAGGGGTTCCTATAATTCACCCCTCCACTTT. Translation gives CASSMDRGSYNSPLHF.

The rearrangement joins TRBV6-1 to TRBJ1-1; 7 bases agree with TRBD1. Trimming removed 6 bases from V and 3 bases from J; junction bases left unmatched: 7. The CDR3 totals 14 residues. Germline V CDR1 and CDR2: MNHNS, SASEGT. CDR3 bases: TGTGCCAGCAGCGTGACAGGGCCCCACACTGAAGCTTTCTTT. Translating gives CASSVTGPHTEAFF.

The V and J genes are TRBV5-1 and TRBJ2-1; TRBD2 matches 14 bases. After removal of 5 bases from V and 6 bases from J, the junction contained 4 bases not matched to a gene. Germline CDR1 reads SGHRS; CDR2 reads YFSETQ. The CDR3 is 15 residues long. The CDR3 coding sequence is TGCGCCAGCAGTTTTGGACTAGCGGGAGGCAATGAGCAGTTCTTC. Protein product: CASSFGLAGGNEQFF.

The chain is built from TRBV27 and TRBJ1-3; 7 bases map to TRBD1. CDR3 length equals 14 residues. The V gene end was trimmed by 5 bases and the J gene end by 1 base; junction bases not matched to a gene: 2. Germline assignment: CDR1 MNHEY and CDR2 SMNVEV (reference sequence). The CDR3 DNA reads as TGTGCCAGCAGTCTACAGGGGTCTGGAAACACCATATATTTT. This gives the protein CASSLQGSGNTIYF.

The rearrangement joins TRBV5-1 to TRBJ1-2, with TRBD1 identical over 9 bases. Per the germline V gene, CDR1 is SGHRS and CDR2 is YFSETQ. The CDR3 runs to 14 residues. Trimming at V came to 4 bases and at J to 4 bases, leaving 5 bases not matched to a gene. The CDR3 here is CASSRTGASYGYTF. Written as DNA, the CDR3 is TGCGCCAGCAGCCGGACAGGGGCCTCCTATGGCTACACCTTC.

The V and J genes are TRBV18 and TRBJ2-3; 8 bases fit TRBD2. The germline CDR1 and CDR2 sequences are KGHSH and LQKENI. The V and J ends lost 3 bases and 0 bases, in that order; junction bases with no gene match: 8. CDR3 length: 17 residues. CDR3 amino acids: CASSPNDSGASTDTQYF. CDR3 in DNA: TGTGCCAGCTCACCCAACGATAGCGGGGCGAGCACAGATACGCAGTATTTT.

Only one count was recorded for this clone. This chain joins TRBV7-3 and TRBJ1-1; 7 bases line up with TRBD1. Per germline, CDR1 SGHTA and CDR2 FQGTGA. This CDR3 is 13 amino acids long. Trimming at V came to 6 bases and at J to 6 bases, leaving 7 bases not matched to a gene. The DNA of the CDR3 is TGTGCCAGCAGTCAAGACAGGGCCGCTGAAGCTTTCTTT. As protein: CASSQDRAAEAFF. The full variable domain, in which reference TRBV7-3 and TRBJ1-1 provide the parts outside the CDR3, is GAGVSQTPSNKVTEKGKYVELRCDPISGHTALYWYRQSLGQGPEFLIYFQGTGAADDSGLPNDRFFAVRPEGSVSTLKIQRTERGDSAVYLCASSQDRAAEAFFGQGTRLTVV.

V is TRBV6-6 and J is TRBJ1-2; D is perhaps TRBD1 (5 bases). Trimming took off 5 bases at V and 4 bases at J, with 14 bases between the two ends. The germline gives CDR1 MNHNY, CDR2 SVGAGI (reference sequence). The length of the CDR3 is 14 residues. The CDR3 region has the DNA TGTGCCAGCAGTGGCCAGGGAATTCTCTATGGCTACACCTTC. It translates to CASSGQGILYGYTF.

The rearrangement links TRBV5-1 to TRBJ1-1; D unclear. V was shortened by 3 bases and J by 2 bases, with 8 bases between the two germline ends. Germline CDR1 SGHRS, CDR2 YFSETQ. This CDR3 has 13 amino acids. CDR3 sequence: CASSSLSNTEAFF. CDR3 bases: TGCGCCAGCAGCTCCTTGAGTAACACTGAAGCTTTCTTT.

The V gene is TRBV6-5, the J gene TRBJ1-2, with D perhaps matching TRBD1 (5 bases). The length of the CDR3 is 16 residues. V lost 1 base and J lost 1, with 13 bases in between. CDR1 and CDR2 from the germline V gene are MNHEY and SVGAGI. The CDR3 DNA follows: TGTGCCAGCAGTTACTTTGGTTCGGGGGTTAACTATGGCTACACCTTC. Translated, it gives CASSYFGSGVNYGYTF.

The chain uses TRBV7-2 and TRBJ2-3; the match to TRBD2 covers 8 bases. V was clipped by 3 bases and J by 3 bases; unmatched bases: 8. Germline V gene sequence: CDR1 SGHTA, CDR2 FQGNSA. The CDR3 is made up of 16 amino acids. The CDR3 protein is CASSFRGGGRTDTQYF. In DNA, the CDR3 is TGTGCCAGCAGCTTTAGGGGGGGCGGGAGGACAGATACGCAGTATTTT. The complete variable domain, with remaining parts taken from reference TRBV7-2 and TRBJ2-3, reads GAGVSQSPSNKVTEKGKDVELRCDPISGHTALYWYRQSLGQGLEFLIYFQGNSAPDKSGLPSDRFSAERTGGSVSTLTIQRTQQEDSAVYLCASSFRGGGRTDTQYFGPGTRLTVL.

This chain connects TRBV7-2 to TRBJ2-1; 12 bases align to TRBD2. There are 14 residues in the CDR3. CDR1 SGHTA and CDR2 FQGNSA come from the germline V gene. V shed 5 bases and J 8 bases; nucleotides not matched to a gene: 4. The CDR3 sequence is CASSGLAGSDEQFF. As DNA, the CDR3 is TGTGCCAGCAGCGGACTAGCGGGGTCAGATGAGCAGTTCTTC.

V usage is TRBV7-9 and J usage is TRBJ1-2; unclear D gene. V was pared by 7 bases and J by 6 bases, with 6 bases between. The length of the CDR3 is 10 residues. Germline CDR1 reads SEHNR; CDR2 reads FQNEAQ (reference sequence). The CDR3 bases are TGTGCCAGCACCCCCGATGGCTACACCTTC. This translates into CASTPDGYTF.

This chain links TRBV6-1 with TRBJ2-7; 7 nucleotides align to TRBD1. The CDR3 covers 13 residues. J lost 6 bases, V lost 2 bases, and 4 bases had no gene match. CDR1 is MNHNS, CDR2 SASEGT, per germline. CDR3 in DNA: TGTGCCAGCAGTGAATACAGGGGACCCGAGCAGTACTTC. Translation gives CASSEYRGPEQYF.